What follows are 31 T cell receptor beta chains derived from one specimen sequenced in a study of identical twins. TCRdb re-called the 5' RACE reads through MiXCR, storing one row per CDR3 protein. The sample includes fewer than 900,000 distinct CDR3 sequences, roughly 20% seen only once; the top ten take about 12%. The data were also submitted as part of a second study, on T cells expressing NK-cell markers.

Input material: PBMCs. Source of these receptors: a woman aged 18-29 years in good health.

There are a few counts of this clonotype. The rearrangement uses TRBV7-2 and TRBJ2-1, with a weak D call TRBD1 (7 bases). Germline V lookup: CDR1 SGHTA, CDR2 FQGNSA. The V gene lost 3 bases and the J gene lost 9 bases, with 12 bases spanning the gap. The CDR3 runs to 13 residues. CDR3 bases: TGTGCCAGCAGCTTCATCAGGGGGGCTGAGCAGTTCTTC. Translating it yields CASSFIRGAEQFF.

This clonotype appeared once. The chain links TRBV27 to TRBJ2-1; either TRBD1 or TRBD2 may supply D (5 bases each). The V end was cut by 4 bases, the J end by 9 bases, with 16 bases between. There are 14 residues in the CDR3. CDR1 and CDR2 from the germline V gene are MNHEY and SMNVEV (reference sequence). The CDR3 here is CASSYRGGRSEQFF. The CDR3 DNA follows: TGTGCCAGCAGTTATCGGGGCGGGCGTAGTGAGCAGTTCTTC.

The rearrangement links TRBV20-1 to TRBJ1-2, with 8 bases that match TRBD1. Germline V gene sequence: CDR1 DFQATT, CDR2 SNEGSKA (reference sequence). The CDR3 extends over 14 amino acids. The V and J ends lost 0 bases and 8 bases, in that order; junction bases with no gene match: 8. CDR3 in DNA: TGCAGTGCTAGAGAGTTGGACAGGGTGGAGGGCTACACCTTC. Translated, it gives CSARELDRVEGYTF.

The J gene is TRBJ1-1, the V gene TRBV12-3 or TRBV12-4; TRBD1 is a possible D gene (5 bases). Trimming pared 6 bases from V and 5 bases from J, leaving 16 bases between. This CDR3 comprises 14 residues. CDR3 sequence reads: CASRRQGMRTEAFF. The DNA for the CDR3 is TGTGCCAGCAGGAGGCAGGGTATGCGGACTGAAGCTTTCTTT.

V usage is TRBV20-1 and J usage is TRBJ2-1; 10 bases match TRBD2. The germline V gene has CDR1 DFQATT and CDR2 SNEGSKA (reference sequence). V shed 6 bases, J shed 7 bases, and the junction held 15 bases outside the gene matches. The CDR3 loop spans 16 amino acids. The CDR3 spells CSARVAGGHYRNEQFF. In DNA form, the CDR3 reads TGCAGTGCACGGGTAGCGGGAGGACATTACAGGAATGAGCAGTTCTTC.

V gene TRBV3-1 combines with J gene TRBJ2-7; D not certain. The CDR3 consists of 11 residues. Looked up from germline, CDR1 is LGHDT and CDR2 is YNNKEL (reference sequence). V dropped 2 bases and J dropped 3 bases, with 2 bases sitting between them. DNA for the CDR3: TGTGCCAGCAGCCAAATCTACGAGCAGTACTTC. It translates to CASSQIYEQYF.

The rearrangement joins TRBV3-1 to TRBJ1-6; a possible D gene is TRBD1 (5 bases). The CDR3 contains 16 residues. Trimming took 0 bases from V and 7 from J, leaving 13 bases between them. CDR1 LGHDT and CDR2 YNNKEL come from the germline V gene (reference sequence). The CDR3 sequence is CASSQEAGFSNSPLHF. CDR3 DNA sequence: TGTGCCAGCAGCCAAGAAGCAGGGTTTTCGAATTCACCCCTCCACTTT.

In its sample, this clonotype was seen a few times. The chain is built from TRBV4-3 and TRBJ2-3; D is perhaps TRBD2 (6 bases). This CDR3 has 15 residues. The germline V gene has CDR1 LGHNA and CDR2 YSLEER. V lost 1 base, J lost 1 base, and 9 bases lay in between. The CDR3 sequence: CASSQVERGTDTQYF. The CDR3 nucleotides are TGCGCCAGCAGCCAAGTTGAGCGGGGCACAGATACGCAGTATTTT.

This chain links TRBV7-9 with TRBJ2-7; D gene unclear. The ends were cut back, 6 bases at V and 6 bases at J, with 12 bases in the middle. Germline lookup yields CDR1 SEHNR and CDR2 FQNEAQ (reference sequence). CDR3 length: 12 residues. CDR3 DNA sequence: TGTGCCAGCAGACAAGGCCCCAGCGAGCAGTACTTC. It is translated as CASRQGPSEQYF.

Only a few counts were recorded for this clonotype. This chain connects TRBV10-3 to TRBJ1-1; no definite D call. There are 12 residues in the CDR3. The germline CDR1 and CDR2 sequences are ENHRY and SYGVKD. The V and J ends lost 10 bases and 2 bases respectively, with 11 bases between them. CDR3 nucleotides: TGTGCCACCCGGACCGTAAACACTGAAGCTTTCTTT. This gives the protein CATRTVNTEAFF.

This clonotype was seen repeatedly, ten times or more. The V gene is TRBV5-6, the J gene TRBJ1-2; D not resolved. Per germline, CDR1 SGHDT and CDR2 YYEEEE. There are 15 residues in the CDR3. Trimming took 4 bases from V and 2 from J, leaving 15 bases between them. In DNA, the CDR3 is TGTGCCAGCAGCCAACCCCTCGGGGAGAACTATGGCTACACCTTC. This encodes CASSQPLGENYGYTF. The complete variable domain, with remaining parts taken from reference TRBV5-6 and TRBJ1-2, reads DAGVTQSPTHLIKTRGQQVTLRCSPKSGHDTVSWYQQALGQGPQFIFQYYEEEERQRGNFPDRFSGHQFPNYSSELNVNALLLGDSALYLCASSQPLGENYGYTFGSGTRLTVV.

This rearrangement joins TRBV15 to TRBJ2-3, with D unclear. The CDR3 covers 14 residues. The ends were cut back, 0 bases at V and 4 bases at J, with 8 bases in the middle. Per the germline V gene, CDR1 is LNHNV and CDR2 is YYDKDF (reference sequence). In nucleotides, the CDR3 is TGTGCCACCAGCAGAGAAGCTAGAGCAGATACGCAGTATTTT. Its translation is CATSREARADTQYF.

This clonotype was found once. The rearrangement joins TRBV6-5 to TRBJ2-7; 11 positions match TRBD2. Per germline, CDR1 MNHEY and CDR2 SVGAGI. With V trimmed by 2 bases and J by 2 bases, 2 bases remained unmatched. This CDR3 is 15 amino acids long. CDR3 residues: CASSYPTSGAYEQYF. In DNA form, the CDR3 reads TGTGCCAGCAGTTACCCGACTAGCGGGGCCTACGAGCAGTACTTC.

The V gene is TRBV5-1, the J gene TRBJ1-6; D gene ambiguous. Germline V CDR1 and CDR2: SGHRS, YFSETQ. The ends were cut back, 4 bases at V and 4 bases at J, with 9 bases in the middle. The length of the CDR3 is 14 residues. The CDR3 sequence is CASSTDGYNSPLHF. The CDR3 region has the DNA TGCGCCAGCAGCACCGACGGGTATAATTCACCCCTCCACTTT.

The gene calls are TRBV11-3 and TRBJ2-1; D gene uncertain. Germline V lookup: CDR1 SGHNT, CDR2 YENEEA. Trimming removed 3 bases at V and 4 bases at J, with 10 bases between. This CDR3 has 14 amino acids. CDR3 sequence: CASSFAHRYNEQFF. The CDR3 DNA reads TGTGCCAGCAGCTTTGCCCATCGGTACAATGAGCAGTTCTTC.

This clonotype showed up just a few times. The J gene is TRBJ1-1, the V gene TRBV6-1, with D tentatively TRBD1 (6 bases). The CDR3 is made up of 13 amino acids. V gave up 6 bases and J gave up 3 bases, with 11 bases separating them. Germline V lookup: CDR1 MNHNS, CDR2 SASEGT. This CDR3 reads CASSVPGDTEAFF. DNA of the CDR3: TGTGCCAGCAGCGTCCCAGGGGACACTGAAGCTTTCTTT.

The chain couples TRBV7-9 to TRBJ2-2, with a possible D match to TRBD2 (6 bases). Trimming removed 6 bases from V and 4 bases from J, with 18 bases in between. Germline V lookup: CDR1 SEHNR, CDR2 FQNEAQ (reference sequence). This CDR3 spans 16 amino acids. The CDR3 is CASSSNPGGITGELFF. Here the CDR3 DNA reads TGTGCCAGCAGTTCCAACCCCGGGGGTATCACCGGGGAGCTGTTTTTT. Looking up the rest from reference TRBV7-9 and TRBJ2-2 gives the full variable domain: DTGVSQNPRHKITKRGQNVTFRCDPISEHNRLYWYRQTLGQGPEFLTYFQNEAQLEKSRLLSDRFSAERPKGSFSTLEIQRTEQGDSAMYLCASSSNPGGITGELFFGEGSRLTVL.

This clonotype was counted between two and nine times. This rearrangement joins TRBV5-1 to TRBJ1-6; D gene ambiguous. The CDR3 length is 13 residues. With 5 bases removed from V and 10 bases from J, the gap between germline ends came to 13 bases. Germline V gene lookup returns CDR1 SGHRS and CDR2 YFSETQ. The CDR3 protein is CASSPDSSSPLHF. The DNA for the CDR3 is TGCGCCAGCAGTCCCGATTCCTCCTCACCCCTCCACTTT.

The CDR3 DNA follows: TGTGCCACCCGGGCCGACAGTTCCCCTAATTCACCCCTCCACTTT. It yields the protein CATRADSSPNSPLHF. This sequence joins TRBV10-3 and TRBJ1-6; maybe TRBD1 (5 bases). The germline V gene has CDR1 ENHRY and CDR2 SYGVKD. The CDR3 loop spans 15 amino acids. V was shortened by 10 bases and J by 6 bases, with 19 bases between the two germline ends.

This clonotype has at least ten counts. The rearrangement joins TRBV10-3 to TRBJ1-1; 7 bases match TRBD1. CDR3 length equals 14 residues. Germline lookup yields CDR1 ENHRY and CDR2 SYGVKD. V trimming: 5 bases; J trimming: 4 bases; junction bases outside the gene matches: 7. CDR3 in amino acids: CAISSQGMSTEAFF. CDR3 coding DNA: TGTGCCATCAGTTCACAGGGGATGTCCACTGAAGCTTTCTTT.

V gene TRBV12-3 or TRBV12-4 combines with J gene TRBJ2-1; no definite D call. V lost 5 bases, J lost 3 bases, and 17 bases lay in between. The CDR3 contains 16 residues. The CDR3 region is CASSTVSAGFYNEQFF. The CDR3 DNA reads TGTGCCAGCAGTACTGTCTCGGCCGGGTTCTACAATGAGCAGTTCTTC.

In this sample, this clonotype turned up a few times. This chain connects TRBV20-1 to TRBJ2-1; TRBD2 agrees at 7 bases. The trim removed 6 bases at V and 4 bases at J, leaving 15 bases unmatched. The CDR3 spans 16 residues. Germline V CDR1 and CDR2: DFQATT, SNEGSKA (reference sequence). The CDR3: CSARLRSLAVYNEQFF. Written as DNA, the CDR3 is TGCAGTGCCCGATTAAGGTCTCTAGCGGTTTACAATGAGCAGTTCTTC.

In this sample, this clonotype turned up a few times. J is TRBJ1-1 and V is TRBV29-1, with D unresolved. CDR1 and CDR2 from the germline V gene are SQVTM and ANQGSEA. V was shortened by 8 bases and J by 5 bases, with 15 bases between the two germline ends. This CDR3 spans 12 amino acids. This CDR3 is CSTRPGGTEAFF. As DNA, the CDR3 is TGCAGCACCCGCCCCGGAGGGACTGAAGCTTTCTTT.

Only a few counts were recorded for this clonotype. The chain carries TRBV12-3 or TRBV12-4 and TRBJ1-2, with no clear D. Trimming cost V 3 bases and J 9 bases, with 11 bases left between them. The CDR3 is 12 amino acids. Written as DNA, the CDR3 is TGTGCCAGCAGTTTTGGTGGAATACGCTACACCTTC. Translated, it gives CASSFGGIRYTF.

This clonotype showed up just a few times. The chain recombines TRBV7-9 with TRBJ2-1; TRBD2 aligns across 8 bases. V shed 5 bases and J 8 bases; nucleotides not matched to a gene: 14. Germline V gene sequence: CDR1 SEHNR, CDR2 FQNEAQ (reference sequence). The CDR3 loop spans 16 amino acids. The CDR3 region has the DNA TGTGCCAGCAGCATCCTGTCCGGGACTAGGGGTGATGAGCAGTTCTTC. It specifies CASSILSGTRGDEQFF.

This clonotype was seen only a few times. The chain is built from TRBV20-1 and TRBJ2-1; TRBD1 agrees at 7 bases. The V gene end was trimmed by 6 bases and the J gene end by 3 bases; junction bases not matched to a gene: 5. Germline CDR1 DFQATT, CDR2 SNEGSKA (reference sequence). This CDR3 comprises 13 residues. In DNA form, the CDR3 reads TGCAGTGCAGAGGGGACAGTCTACAATGAGCAGTTCTTC. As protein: CSAEGTVYNEQFF.

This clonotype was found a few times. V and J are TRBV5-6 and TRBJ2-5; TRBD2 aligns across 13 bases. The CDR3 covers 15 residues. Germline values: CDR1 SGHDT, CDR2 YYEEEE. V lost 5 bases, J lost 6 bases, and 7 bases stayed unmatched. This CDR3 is CASSLRTSGGQTQYF. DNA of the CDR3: TGTGCCAGCAGTTTAAGGACTAGCGGGGGTCAGACCCAGTACTTC.

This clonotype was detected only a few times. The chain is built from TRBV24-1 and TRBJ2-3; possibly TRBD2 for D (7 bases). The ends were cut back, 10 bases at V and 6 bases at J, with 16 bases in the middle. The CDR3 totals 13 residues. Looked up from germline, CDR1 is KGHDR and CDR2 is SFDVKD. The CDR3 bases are TGTGCCACGCGCCCGCCGGGGGGCGATACGCAGTATTTT. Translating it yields CATRPPGGDTQYF.

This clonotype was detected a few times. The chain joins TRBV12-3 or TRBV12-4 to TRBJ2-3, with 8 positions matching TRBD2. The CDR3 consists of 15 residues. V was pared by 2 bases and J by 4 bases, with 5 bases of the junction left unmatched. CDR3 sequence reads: CASSLRAGGSDTQYF. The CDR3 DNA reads TGTGCCAGCAGTTTAAGGGCGGGAGGATCAGATACGCAGTATTTT.

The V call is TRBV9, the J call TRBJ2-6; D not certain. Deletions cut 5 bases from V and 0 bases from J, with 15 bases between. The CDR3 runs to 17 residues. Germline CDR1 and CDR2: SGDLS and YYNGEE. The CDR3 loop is CASSRVVGTSGANVLTF. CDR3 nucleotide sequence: TGTGCCAGCAGTAGGGTGGTAGGAACCTCTGGGGCCAACGTCCTGACTTTC.

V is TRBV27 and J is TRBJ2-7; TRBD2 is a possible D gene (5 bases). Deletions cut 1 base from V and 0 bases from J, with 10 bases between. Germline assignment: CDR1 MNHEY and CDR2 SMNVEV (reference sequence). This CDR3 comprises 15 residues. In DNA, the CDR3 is TGTGCCAGCAGTTTATTCGGGATCTTCTCCTACGAGCAGTACTTC. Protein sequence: CASSLFGIFSYEQYF.